This T cell receptor (beta chain) comes out of a study of CD8 T cells in ankylosing spondylitis. Study-level results: Ankylosing spondylitis blood appeared to be characterized by a TCR beta motif of several highly homologous variants. There were earlier reports of some motif variants in reactive arthritis synovial fluid and blood. Matched synovial fluid from ankylosing spondylitis patients was reported to be enriched for disease-linked clones.

Per germline, CDR1 DFQATT and CDR2 SNEGSKA (reference sequence). The CDR3 loop spans 14 amino acids. Trimming removed 3 bases from V and 3 bases from J, with 11 bases in between. One entry per CDR3 protein, called by TCRdb with MiXCR from the 5' RACE reads. In the table there are about 160,000 distinct CDR3 sequences, around 20% of which are singletons. This clonotype has at least ten counts. As yet, its antigen is unknown. This chain links TRBV20-1 with TRBJ2-2, with D perhaps TRBD1 (6 bases). The source is a male donor with ankylosing spondylitis or in good health (not recorded which). Sequencing was done on a sample of blood, either unsorted or a sorted T cell fraction (not recorded which). The CDR3 DNA reads as TGCAGTGCTAGTCTCCAGGGGTACACCGGGGAGCTGTTTTTT. This encodes CSASLQGYTGELFF.